This TCR beta chain was profiled in a study of T cell clusters in autoimmune cytopenias. Study-wide context: TRB sequencing had a median approximately 50,000 reads and under 2,500 distinct clonotypes per sample. Points from the study as a whole: Functional roles of the in silico T cell clusters still await experimental validation. Active autoimmune hepatitis patients had almost three-fold fewer exclusive TRB clusters than healthy donors. The cluster-lack signature was not seen for secondary cytopenia versus chronic lymphocytic leukemia.

One tube held mixed TRB-A and TRB-B primer pools for touch-down PCR. TCRdb re-called the multiplex PCR reads and shows each CDR3 protein once, DNA omitted. The table lists roughly 9,500 distinct CDR3 sequences. Germline values: CDR1 KGHDR, CDR2 SFDVKD. This CDR3 contains 15 residues. Each sample's input was about 250 ng genomic DNA, some 38,000 genome equivalents. On this clonotype: Its matching antigen is unknown.

The V and J genes are TRBV24-1 and TRBJ1-2. This clonotype was obtained from a human donor with an autoimmune cytopenia or autoimmune hepatitis (not recorded which). The specimen sequenced was peripheral blood. CDR3: CATSDSQTVGYGYTF.